Sequencing of this T cell receptor (beta chain) was carried out in a study of tumor-infiltrating lymphocytes in primary liver carcinoma. The study's findings and limits: Tumors and blood were compared for top-250-clone fraction, and tumors had the significantly higher value (p = 0.039).

A primer in the constant region served to generate TCR beta cDNA from approximately 460 ng of total RNA. Three-round nested multiplex PCR performed with slightly modified ARM-PCR produced the TCR beta libraries. TRBV1-TRBV30 forward primers paired with a C-beta reverse primer were used in the first two PCR rounds, which ran approximately 11 cycles each. TCRdb passed the multiplex PCR reads through MiXCR, listing each CDR3 protein once. The sample lists approximately 110,000 distinct CDR3 sequences; 60% to 75% were seen once. RNA and DNA were co-extracted from approximately 20-30 mg of unsorted bulk tissue. Patients had chronic HBV infection and were treatment-naive. Each tumor had five separate regions sampled. V was clipped by 1 base and J by 3 bases, with 14 bases between them. The CDR3 sequence is 16 residues long. As regards this clonotype: Antigen: not known. One base away lies a much larger clone, so this may be a sequencing read error.

The sequence derives from a woman aged 60-70 years with primary liver carcinoma and hepatitis B virus infection. The sample was liver tumor tissue from sampling region 3. Regarding subset: tumor region T3, left-lateral pole. The chain couples TRBV5-3 to TRBJ2-4; the D is unclear. TRBV5-3 is noted as an ORF with a role that remains uncertain. The CDR3 nucleotides are TGTGCCAGAAGCTTGAGGCCGGTTATAGTCAAAAACATTCAGTACTTC. As protein: CARSLRPVIVKNIQYF.